A single T cell receptor beta chain is shown here with its context. This clone occurred once. Its antigen has not been determined. Per-nucleotide qualities are absent, and no much larger clonotype sits a single base away. The data were obtained in a study of OX40 agonist ivuxolimab in advanced cancers. About the full investigation: Ivuxolimab was a fully human IgG2 agonistic monoclonal antibody targeting the costimulatory receptor OX40 (CD134). Intravenous ivuxolimab was administered to patients every 2 weeks at six dose levels: 0.01, 0.1, 0.3, 1.5, 3 and 10 mg/kg. Partial responses were achieved by three dose-escalation patients, of whom one had hepatocellular carcinoma and two had cutaneous melanoma. In the dose-escalation cohort, around four fifths of patients were male, and the mean age was roughly 60 years, with a range of about 23 to 85. Peripheral TCRbeta sequencing aimed to test whether ivuxolimab altered TCR sequence diversity and caused clonal T-cell expansion. Prior anti-PD-1, anti-PD-L1 or anti-CTLA-4 therapy was permitted, and about two fifths of dose-escalation patients had received checkpoint inhibitors. The paper describes the monotherapy dose-escalation part (N ≈ 52 patients) of the phase I trial of ivuxolimab. Of the roughly 52 dose-escalation patients, hepatocellular carcinoma was present in 19, melanoma in approximately 15, renal cell carcinoma in 9 and head and neck cancer in 9. Overall study outcomes, separate from this receptor: Which antigens the clonally expanded peripheral T cells were specific for was not determined. At doses of 0.1 to 3.0 mg/kg, clonal expansion of both CD4+ and CD8+ T cells in blood was seen between baseline and week 6. Low levels of normalized T-cell clonal expansion were also seen in some patients who did not respond. In the 0.1-3.0 mg/kg groups, partial responders were among the patients with the lowest normalized peripheral clonal expansion, particularly in CD8+ T cells. On average, CD8+ T cells showed more expanded clones than CD4+ T cells after ivuxolimab.

Genomic DNA was extracted from sorted cells for sequencing of the TCRbeta CDR3 region. TCRbeta CDR3 regions were sequenced using the immunoSEQ Assay. The clones in this table, taken by TCRdb from immuneACCESS, are in-frame only. Not every clone is retained; where verified, under half of the shortfall comes from an unresolved V gene, and the cause of the rest is unknown. This sample holds some 64,000 clones; about 85% were observed only once. The ten most abundant clones make up less than 0.45% of the sample. Reading the germline V gene gives CDR1 LGHNA and CDR2 YNFKEQ. The CDR3 runs 18 residues from the cysteine to the phenylalanine. The CDR3 DNA has 54 bases and is translated from base 1. V and J are trimmed by 0 bases and 1 base, and the gene matches miss 9 bases of the junction. Patients with autoimmune disease history or receiving systemic immunosuppression were excluded from the trial. In every dose cohort, peripheral blood was drawn for TCR sequencing at baseline, cycle 4 day 1, and cycle 7 day 1. Samples were obtained from an open-label, multicenter, first-in-human phase I dose-escalation trial of ivuxolimab. Adults with locally advanced or metastatic melanoma, renal cell carcinoma, hepatocellular carcinoma or head and neck squamous cell carcinoma were enrolled in the trial. CD4+ and CD8+ T cells were sorted separately from peripheral blood before TCR sequencing.

This receptor was obtained from an adult with an advanced solid tumor such as melanoma, head and neck, liver or kidney cancer. The sequencing here drew on CD4+ or CD8+ T cells sorted from blood, taken in a trial of the OX40 agonist ivuxolimab. The chain is assembled from TRBV4-2 and TRBJ2-3; 8 central bases correspond to TRBD2. The nucleotide sequence reads TGTGCCAGCAGCCAAGAAGATCGTCCAGCGGGGGGCACAGATACGCAGTATTTT. This yields the protein CASSQEDRPAGGTDTQYF.